These T cell receptor beta chains were read from a single sample in a study of blood T cell repertoires in COVID-19. Method: immunoSEQ multiplex PCR; TCRdb's copy keeps in-frame clones and lacks some. Among some 14,000 clones, around 74% were seen once, and the ten largest hold around 38%. The material sequenced was peripheral blood. The receptors originated from a woman older than 75 with acute or convalescent COVID-19. Each CDR3 is given without its conserved first and last residue.

13 TRBJ1-2 TRBV5-4 ASSPMVTESYGYT
13 TRBJ2-7 TRBV6-5 ASSSPGQLRYEQY
13 TRBJ1-2 TRBV3-1/TRBV3-2 ASSQDLSHTGGYT
10 TRBJ2-3 TRBV5-4 ASSPSSDTQY
15 TRBJ2-2 TRBV18 ASSFGLAGNVGGELF
12 TRBJ2-3 TRBV14 ASSHLLYTDTQY
14 TRBJ2-4 TRBV18 ASSRPGQDGGNIQY
14 TRBJ1-1 TRBV7-9 ASSPNRGVGYTEAF
11 TRBJ1-2 TRBV19 ASSIDRISGYT
10 TRBJ1-5 TRBV27 ASSPTAWPQH
14 TRBJ2-7 TRBV7-9 ASSPPGGRDSYEQY
12 TRBJ2-3 TRBV7-9 ASSPRGNTDTQY
14 TRBJ2-7 TRBV18 ASSSYSQGKTAEQY
11 TRBJ2-5 TRBV7-7 ASREGAGETQY
13 TRBJ2-7 TRBV19 ASTRGGSIHYEQY
12 TRBJ2-2 TRBV7-2 ASSADPGTGELF
10 TRBJ2-3 TRBV28 ASLSSTDTQY
10 TRBJ1-2 TRBV12-3/TRBV12-4 ASSLEQYGYT
11 TRBJ1-3 TRBV4-3 ASSQDAADTIY
13 TRBJ2-3 TRBV2 ASSGGQGARDTQY
13 TRBJ2-5 TRBV7-7 ASSATRTGRETQY
13 TRBJ1-5 TRBV4-1 ASSQREAMDQPQH
12 TRBJ1-2 TRBV28 ASSLSTANYGYT
12 TRBJ1-1 TRBV9 ASSVAGTGEGAF
13 TRBJ2-5 TRBV7-9 ASSLSTSGQETQY
13 TRBJ1-5 TRBV5-5 ASSPRPLDNQPQH
10 TRBJ1-6 TRBV27 ASSLGRSPLH
11 TRBJ1-6 TRBV7-2 ASTLLGNSPLH
13 TRBJ2-7 TRBV27 ASSPAAGFRYEQY
12 TRBJ1-1 TRBV6-1 ASSEFTGETEAF
11 TRBJ2-7 TRBV10-3 AIKRTGGYEQY
13 TRBJ2-7 TRBV5-1 ASSPEGTGRYEQY
15 TRBJ2-3 TRBV7-2 ASSPLGLGAFTDTQY
12 TRBJ1-1 TRBV18 ASSPNRGDTEAF
12 TRBJ2-7 TRBV7-2 ASSHGAGGNEQY
12 TRBJ1-4 TRBV19 ASSSTGSPEKLF
10 TRBJ2-7 TRBV5-5 ASSQATYEQY
14 TRBJ1-5 TRBV21-1 ASSKAAAEIYQPQH
12 TRBJ2-4 TRBV18 ASSPGQGRDIQY
12 TRBJ2-3 TRBV5-1 ASSSRVNTDTQY
12 TRBJ2-1 TRBV6-6 ASSYSGTGNEQF
11 TRBJ1-5 TRBV2 ASRQRGNQPQH
13 TRBJ1-2 TRBV3-1/TRBV3-2 ASSQDGQGRYGYT
17 TRBJ2-2 TRBV6-2/TRBV6-3 ASSYLGLAIMKNTGELF
13 TRBJ1-2 TRBV3-1/TRBV3-2 ASSQEGGQYYGYT
12 TRBJ2-7 TRBV2 ASSTSGVSYEQY
11 TRBJ1-2 TRBV12-2 ASRYSRDYGYT
13 TRBJ2-5 TRBV9 ASSVTQGIGETQY
14 TRBJ1-2 TRBV7-2 ASSLVTGPRSSGYT
14 TRBJ2-3 TRBV7-2 ASSLKRGGLADTQY
14 TRBJ2-2 TRBV4-2 ASSPEVISNTGELF
12 TRBJ2-5 TRBV6-5 ASSYRGGGETQY
12 TRBJ1-4 TRBV10-2 ASRMDRGVEKLF
10 TRBJ1-5 TRBV3-1/TRBV3-2 ASSQEGQPQH